This TCR beta chain was retrieved from a study of blood T cell repertoires in COVID-19. Overall study: Whether acute or convalescent, the COVID-19 samples came from the United States, Italy and Spain. T cells, B-cell-depleted T cells, or PBMCs provided the cDNA or gDNA that served as material.

V was pared by 4 bases and J by 5 bases, with 7 bases of the junction left unmatched. CDR1 is SGHRS, CDR2 YFSETQ, per germline. The CDR3 loop spans 14 amino acids. Profiling relied on immunoSEQ multiplex PCR, and the TCRdb table lists in-frame clones only, not all of them. The data contain about 180,000 clones, over 70% of them singletons. Enrolled during active infection, Seattle patients were then followed longitudinally. The sequence was obtained from a woman aged 40 to 50 with COVID-19, enrolled during active disease. Source material: peripheral blood. The chain joins TRBV5-1 to TRBJ1-2; 8 bases fit TRBD1. The DNA for the CDR3 is TGCGCCAGCAGCCCGGGACAGGTGGTATATGGCTACACCTTC. This codes for CASSPGQVVYGYTF.